This T cell receptor beta chain was recorded in a study of T cells after posttransplantation cyclophosphamide. Clones were sequenced by immunoSEQ multiplex PCR, and TCRdb holds only the in-frame ones, with some missing. Found here are thousands of clones, 82% of them singletons; the top ten hold 15% to 20%. This clone was detected only once. Germline values: CDR1 SGHDN, CDR2 FVKESK. Losses at the gene ends were 3 bases for V and 0 bases for J; bases not matched to a gene: 5. The length of the CDR3 is 16 residues. Treatment was busulfan-fludarabine conditioning, a marrow graft, and cyclophosphamide on days +3 and +4.

V gene TRBV14 combines with J gene TRBJ1-1, with 9 nucleotides matching TRBD1. This specimen consisted of CD4+ T cells sorted from blood, obtained about 1,200 days after allogeneic stem cell transplant with posttransplant cyclophosphamide. This sequence was found in a female patient aged 40-49 years who received an allogeneic stem cell transplant from a related donor, was CMV-positive, and had no GVHD. The graft donor may have contributed some T cells. CDR3 nucleotides: TGTGCCAGCAGCCACCGGACAGGGGCCATGAACACTGAAGCTTTCTTT. Translation gives CASSHRTGAMNTEAFF.